These 31 T cell receptor beta chains were all obtained from the same sample, sequenced in a study of blood T cells in healthy people across ages (dated by TCRdb to 2015 to 2017). Libraries were made using 5' RACE. TCRdb names Illumina HiSeq 2500 as the instrument used. A second PCR of about 6 to 12 cycles was performed with a sample-barcoded 5' primer and a J-beta primer mix. TCRdb itself trimmed the public reads at Q25 with fastp, ran MiXCR and retained productive beta chains. Rows merge per CDR3 protein into single entries with the most common DNA and genes. A total of around 580,000 distinct CDR3 sequences appear in this sample, about 45% of them only once. Of the sample, about 26% falls within the top ten clones. The sequenced sample was blood. These receptors were obtained from an elderly man in good health.

This clonotype came up a few times. The chain employs TRBV27 and TRBJ2-7, with 9 bases lining up with TRBD1. Trimming removed 5 bases from V and 0 bases from J; junction bases left unmatched: 8. The CDR3 is made up of 16 amino acids. Germline CDR1 is MNHEY and CDR2 is SMNVEV (reference sequence). The CDR3 is CASSPGQGRSSYEQYF. CDR3 nucleotide sequence: TGTGCCAGCAGTCCCGGACAGGGGCGGAGCTCCTACGAGCAGTACTTC.

This clonotype was counted between two and nine times. This chain links TRBV7-9 with TRBJ2-5, with TRBD2 matching over 11 bases. Germline CDR1 and CDR2: SEHNR and FQNEAQ (reference sequence). The CDR3 has 16 residues. Trimming at V came to 5 bases and at J to 2 bases, leaving 7 bases not matched to a gene. The CDR3 sequence: CASSPGTSGPQETQYF. CDR3 bases: TGTGCCAGCAGCCCTGGGACTAGCGGTCCTCAAGAGACCCAGTACTTC. The whole variable domain, filled in from reference TRBV7-9 and TRBJ2-5, reads DTGVSQNPRHKITKRGQNVTFRCDPISEHNRLYWYRQTLGQGPEFLTYFQNEAQLEKSRLLSDRFSAERPKGSFSTLEIQRTEQGDSAMYLCASSPGTSGPQETQYFGPGTRLLVL.

The chain recombines TRBV4-3 with TRBJ2-1; D may be TRBD1 (5 bases). With the DNA end fitting TRBJ2-7 better, the J assignment may be wrong. The CDR3 contains 14 residues. Germline CDR1 is LGHNA and CDR2 is YSLEER. The CDR3 sequence is CASSQEGTDNEQYF. DNA for the CDR3: TGCGCCAGCAGCCAAGAGGGTACGGACAATGAGCAGTACTTC.

In its sample, this clonotype was seen a few times. This could be a read error, since a much larger clone is one nucleotide away. This sequence joins TRBV6-5 and TRBJ2-1, with D perhaps TRBD1 (6 bases). The J call may not be correct, given that the DNA end is closer to TRBJ2-7. This CDR3 comprises 14 residues. Germline loops: CDR1 MNHEY, CDR2 SVGAGI. CDR3 protein: CASSSTGPYNEQYF. CDR3 coding DNA: TGTGCCAGCAGTTCGACAGGACCCTACAATGAGCAGTACTTC.

This clonotype occurred a few times. The chain employs TRBV5-1 and TRBJ2-3, with a possible D match to TRBD2 (6 bases). The length of the CDR3 is 18 residues. Trimming removed 0 bases from V and 0 bases from J, with 17 bases in between. Germline V CDR1 and CDR2: SGHRS, YFSETQ. For the CDR3, the DNA is TGCGCCAGCAGCTTGGGCCTGGGTACGGGAGACAGCACAGATACGCAGTATTTT. Translated: CASSLGLGTGDSTDTQYF.

The genes are TRBV9 and TRBJ2-5; the match to TRBD1 covers 8 bases. Germline CDR1 reads SGDLS; CDR2 reads YYNGEE. Trimming removed 3 bases from V and 5 bases from J; junction bases left unmatched: 12. This CDR3 has 16 amino acids. The CDR3 coding sequence is TGTGCCAGCAGCGCCCACGCGACAGGGGCGGGGGAGACCCAGTACTTC. Translated, it gives CASSAHATGAGETQYF.

This chain joins TRBV12-3 or TRBV12-4 and TRBJ2-5; D remains ambiguous. Trimming took 6 bases from V and 5 from J, leaving 16 bases between them. The CDR3 is 14 amino acids. As DNA, the CDR3 is TGTGCCAGCAGCCGTCAATCCGACGGGGAGACCCAGTACTTC. This encodes CASSRQSDGETQYF.

This clonotype occurred a few times. This chain links TRBV5-4 with TRBJ2-2; 8 bases map to TRBD1. The germline V gene has CDR1 SGHNT and CDR2 YYREEE (reference sequence). The CDR3 contains 15 residues. Trimming at V came to 5 bases and at J to 0 bases, leaving 3 bases not matched to a gene. In DNA form, the CDR3 reads TGTGCCAGCAGTAGACAGGGGTCGAACACCGGGGAGCTGTTTTTT. This encodes CASSRQGSNTGELFF.

V is TRBV28 and J is TRBJ2-6, with D perhaps matching TRBD1 (5 bases). V dropped 6 bases and J dropped 2 bases, with 11 bases sitting between them. Germline CDR1 reads MDHEN; CDR2 reads SYDVKM. The length of the CDR3 is 15 residues. In DNA, the CDR3 is TGTGCCAGCAGCTTTGACAGACCTGGGGCCAACGTCCTGACTTTC. Translation: CASSFDRPGANVLTF.

This clonotype was observed at least ten times. The rearrangement uses TRBV6-6 and TRBJ2-5, with 9 bases lining up with TRBD1. V dropped 0 bases and J dropped 5; count of bases not matched to a gene: 7. Germline CDR1 reads MNHNY; CDR2 reads SVGAGI (reference sequence). This CDR3 contains 16 residues. Here the CDR3 DNA reads TGTGCCAGCAGTTACTCGGGACAGGGCTCATCGGAGACCCAGTACTTC. It encodes CASSYSGQGSSETQYF.

The chain is built from TRBV7-8 and TRBJ2-1; D possibly corresponds to TRBD1 (8 bases). Trimming stripped 5 bases from V and 5 bases from J, with 16 bases between. This CDR3 is 15 amino acids long. Germline CDR1 reads SGHVS; CDR2 reads FQNEAQ. DNA of the CDR3: TGTGCCAGCAGCCAGGGGGCTAGCGGACACAATGAGCAGTTCTTC. It is translated as CASSQGASGHNEQFF.

This clonotype was seen a handful of times. The V and J genes are TRBV20-1 and TRBJ2-3; unclear D gene. This CDR3 has 16 residues. Trimming left V 2 bases short and J 4 bases short, with 19 bases between. In germline, CDR1 is DFQATT, CDR2 SNEGSKA (reference sequence). This CDR3 is CSARSQDPDVPDTQYF. For the CDR3, the DNA is TGCAGTGCTAGATCCCAGGACCCCGACGTTCCAGATACGCAGTATTTT.

A remark on this clonotype: This may arise from a read error, as a much more abundant clone is one base away. The rearrangement links TRBV6-6 to TRBJ2-7, with D possibly matching TRBD2 (5 bases). CDR1 is MNHNY, CDR2 SVGAGI, per germline (reference sequence). This CDR3 is 13 amino acids long. CDR3: CAGSRPGYYEQYF. The DNA for the CDR3 is TGTGCCGGCAGTAGGCCGGGGTACTACGAGCAGTACTTC.

In the case of this clonotype: At one boundary the junction diverges from the germline segment, which might be a read error. J is TRBJ1-3 and V is TRBV6-1, with a weak D call TRBD1 (6 bases). In germline, CDR1 is MNHNS, CDR2 SASEGT. This CDR3 comprises 15 residues. The CDR3 coding sequence is TGTGCCAGCAGAGAAGCCGGACAGTCGGGAAACACCATATATTTT. It translates to CASREAGQSGNTIYF.

This clonotype was seen a handful of times. The V gene is TRBV6-5, the J gene TRBJ2-1, with D hard to call. The V gene's germline CDR1 is MNHEY and CDR2 SVGAGI. V shed 5 bases and J shed 7 bases, with 12 bases lying between them. The CDR3 is 13 residues long. CDR3 sequence: CASSAANENEQFF. For the CDR3, the DNA is TGTGCCAGCAGTGCAGCGAATGAAAATGAGCAGTTCTTC.

The sample holds a few counts of this clonotype. CDR3 loop: CAWSGVITDTQYF. CDR3 bases: TGTGCCTGGAGTGGGGTAATAACTGATACGCAGTATTTT. The chain uses TRBV30 and TRBJ2-3; no clear D gene. V was cut by 1 base and J by 6 bases, with 11 bases left in between. CDR1 is GTSNPN, CDR2 SVGIG, per germline (reference sequence). The CDR3 sequence is 13 residues long.

This clonotype was picked up a small number of times. The CDR3 DNA sequence: TGTGCCAGCAGCTTAGTCGGACGGACCACCGGGGAGCTGTTTTTT. It translates to CASSLVGRTTGELFF. The chain joins TRBV7-2 to TRBJ2-2; D gene uncertain. Germline CDR1 is SGHTA and CDR2 is FQGNSA. This CDR3 has 15 amino acids. With 1 base removed from V and 4 bases from J, the gap between germline ends came to 10 bases.

This clonotype was counted only a few times. J is TRBJ2-7 and V is TRBV11-2; a possible D gene is TRBD1 (6 bases). CDR1 and CDR2 (germline): SGHAT, FQNNGV. The CDR3 extends over 12 amino acids. The V gene lost 10 bases and the J gene lost 0 bases, with 10 bases spanning the gap. The CDR3 nucleotides read TGTGCCACCGGGGACATCTCCTACGAGCAGTACTTC. It yields the protein CATGDISYEQYF.

Turning to this clonotype: One junction end disagrees with the germline gene, perhaps due to a read error. This chain connects TRBV24-1 to TRBJ2-1, with D hard to call. CDR1 and CDR2 (germline): KGHDR, SFDVKD. The CDR3 runs to 14 residues. CDR3 loop: CATSEAGFDNERFF. The CDR3 nucleotides read TGTGCCACCAGTGAGGCCGGGTTTGACAATGAGCGGTTCTTC.

This rearrangement joins TRBV6-5 to TRBJ1-5, with 9 nucleotides matching TRBD1. V was pared by 4 bases and J by 2 bases, with 15 bases of the junction left unmatched. This CDR3 has 19 amino acids. Germline V gene lookup returns CDR1 MNHEY and CDR2 SVGAGI. CDR3 loop: CASSFSGTGRTVGNQPQHF. CDR3 bases: TGTGCCAGCAGTTTCTCCGGGACAGGGCGCACAGTGGGCAATCAGCCCCAGCATTTT.

The chain joins TRBV20-1 to TRBJ2-1; 10 positions match TRBD2. This CDR3 contains 14 residues. Germline V gene data show CDR1 as DFQATT and CDR2 as SNEGSKA (reference sequence). The J segment lost 1 base and the V segment lost 6 bases, leaving 3 bases of the junction unmatched. The DNA for the CDR3 is TGCAGTGCCAGCGGGAGGGCATCCTACAATGAGCAGTTCTTC. This codes for CSASGRASYNEQFF.

The chain combines TRBV10-3 with TRBJ1-2; 9 bases are shared with TRBD1. CDR1 is ENHRY and CDR2 is SYGVKD in the germline V gene. This CDR3 is 16 amino acids long. V shed 6 bases, J shed 4 bases, and the junction held 12 bases outside the gene matches. The CDR3 DNA reads as TGTGCCATCAGAACCGGGACAGGGAGCGCGTCCTATGGCTACACCTTC. Translation gives CAIRTGTGSASYGYTF.

This clonotype showed up just a few times. This chain uses TRBV20-1 with TRBJ1-4, with 7 positions matching TRBD1. V lost 0 bases to trimming and J lost 6 bases; unmatched junction nucleotides: 4. Germline lookup yields CDR1 DFQATT and CDR2 SNEGSKA (reference sequence). This CDR3 is 14 amino acids long. The CDR3 protein is CSAREGRGDEKLFF. The CDR3 DNA reads TGCAGTGCTAGAGAGGGCAGGGGGGATGAAAAACTGTTTTTT.

The table lists this clonotype with many counts. The J gene is TRBJ2-3, the V gene TRBV12-3 or TRBV12-4; possibly TRBD1 or TRBD2 for D (5 bases each). V gave up 5 bases and J gave up 4 bases, with 16 bases separating them. The CDR3 has 15 amino acids. CDR3 in DNA: TGTGCCAGCAGTGCCCCCCGAGGGGAACCAGATACGCAGTATTTT. Its translation is CASSAPRGEPDTQYF.

This clonotype came up a few times. This may be a read error: a much more frequent sequence differs by one nucleotide. The gene calls are TRBV6-5 and TRBJ1-6; no clear D. This CDR3 contains 12 residues. CDR1 is MNHEY, CDR2 SVGAGI, per germline. CDR3 residues: CASSYSGSPPHF. The DNA of the CDR3 is TGTGCCAGCAGTTACTCTGGTTCACCCCCCCACTTT.

This clonotype has just one count. J is TRBJ2-1 and V is TRBV5-1; 7 bases line up with TRBD2. CDR3 size: 16 residues. The germline V gene encodes CDR1 SGHRS and CDR2 YFSETQ. Trimming removed 0 bases from V and 5 bases from J; junction bases left unmatched: 8. In nucleotides, the CDR3 is TGCGCCAGCAGCTTGGCAGGCGGGGGTGAGAACAATGAGCAGTTCTTC. Amino acids: CASSLAGGGENNEQFF.

The chain couples TRBV14 to TRBJ2-2; D possibly uses TRBD1 or TRBD2 (5 bases each). This CDR3 contains 16 residues. The V gene's germline CDR1 is SGHDN and CDR2 FVKESK. V was cut by 1 base and J by 2 bases, with 11 bases left in between. CDR3 in amino acids: CASSQVGTENTGELFF. CDR3 DNA sequence: TGTGCCAGCAGCCAAGTCGGGACCGAAAACACCGGGGAGCTGTTTTTT.

In this sample, this clonotype turned up many times. The chain links TRBV29-1 to TRBJ2-3, with D hard to call. This CDR3 comprises 15 residues. From germline, CDR1 is SQVTM and CDR2 ANQGSEA. Trimming stripped 6 bases from V and 5 bases from J, with 21 bases between. CDR3 coding DNA: TGCAGCGTCCCCCCCGCACCCAGAGTTGGAGATACGCAGTATTTT. This codes for CSVPPAPRVGDTQYF.

The rearrangement uses TRBV7-2 and TRBJ2-7; weak D call: TRBD1 (5 bases). The CDR3 contains 15 residues. Trimming left V 2 bases short and J 2 bases short, with 13 bases between. Germline V gene sequence: CDR1 SGHTA, CDR2 FQGNSA. For the CDR3, the DNA is TGTGCCAGCAGCTTAAGGCAGGGTGCCCCCTACGAGCAGTACTTC. It encodes CASSLRQGAPYEQYF.

V usage is TRBV4-3 and J usage is TRBJ2-4; D is unresolved. Per germline, CDR1 LGHNA and CDR2 YSLEER. Between the trimmed V and J ends, which lost 1 base and 0 bases, there was a span of 4 bases. This CDR3 region has 14 residues. CDR3 sequence reads: CASSQVLAKNIQYF. The CDR3 DNA reads TGCGCCAGCAGCCAAGTATTAGCCAAAAACATTCAGTACTTC.

This rearrangement joins TRBV28 to TRBJ1-5; TRBD1 aligns across 7 bases. The CDR3 extends over 16 amino acids. Per the germline V gene, CDR1 is MDHEN and CDR2 is SYDVKM. V lost 4 bases to trimming and J lost 3 bases; unmatched junction nucleotides: 9. The CDR3 spells CASSSSQGIPNQPQHF. CDR3 DNA sequence: TGTGCCAGCAGTTCCTCACAGGGGATCCCCAATCAGCCCCAGCATTTT.